Listed here are 21 T cell receptor beta chains from one sample, sequenced in a study of blood T cell repertoires in COVID-19. This table comes from immunoSEQ multiplex PCR, and its TCRdb copy is limited to in-frame clones, with some not included. The data show 50,000 or so clones, approximately 85% seen once. The source material was peripheral blood. These receptor sequences come from a human donor in a cohort sampled during active COVID-19.

CDR3 loop: CATSDSGGVGFEQFF. The CDR3 DNA reads as TGTGCCACCAGTGATAGTGGCGGGGTAGGGTTCGAGCAGTTCTTC. The chain uses TRBV24-1 and TRBJ2-1; TRBD2 might be the D (6 bases). The CDR3 has 15 residues. CDR1 and CDR2 (germline): KGHDR, SFDVKD. Trimming left V 3 bases short and J 10 bases short, with 18 bases between.

This chain uses TRBV7-2 with TRBJ2-3, with 10 nucleotides matching TRBD2. The J segment lost 3 bases and the V segment lost 3 bases, leaving 6 bases of the junction unmatched. The CDR3 is made up of 16 amino acids. Germline V gene lookup returns CDR1 SGHTA and CDR2 FQGNSA. The CDR3 DNA reads as TGTGCCAGCAGCTTTCGAGCGGGGGGGCGGACAGATACGCAGTATTTT. This sequence encodes CASSFRAGGRTDTQYF. Drawing the rest from reference TRBV7-2 and TRBJ2-3, the complete variable domain is GAGVSQSPSNKVTEKGKDVELRCDPISGHTALYWYRQSLGQGLEFLIYFQGNSAPDKSGLPSDRFSAERTGGSVSTLTIQRTQQEDSAVYLCASSFRAGGRTDTQYFGPGTRLTVL.

The gene calls are TRBV5-1 and TRBJ1-2, with a weak D call TRBD1 (5 bases). Looked up from germline, CDR1 is SGHRS and CDR2 is YFSETQ. V lost 4 bases, J lost 7 bases, and 14 bases lay in between. This CDR3 comprises 13 residues. CDR3 sequence reads: CASSLTRTSGYTF. The CDR3 DNA reads TGCGCCAGCAGCCTAACTCGGACATCTGGCTACACCTTC. The full variable domain, with the rest looked up from reference TRBV5-1 and TRBJ1-2, is KAGVTQTPRYLIKTRGQQVTLSCSPISGHRSVSWYQQTPGQGLQFLFEYFSETQRNKGNFPGRFSGRQFSNSRSEMNVSTLELGDSALYLCASSLTRTSGYTFGSGTRLTVV.

The V and J genes are TRBV27 and TRBJ1-3; D remains unclear. Germline V CDR1 and CDR2: MNHEY, SMNVEV (reference sequence). V lost 5 bases and J 0 bases, leaving 8 bases between the germline ends. The CDR3 runs to 14 residues. The CDR3 here is CASSPLVSGNTIYF. Here the CDR3 DNA reads TGTGCCAGCAGTCCTCTAGTCTCTGGAAACACCATATATTTT.

The table lists this clone with a few counts. The rearrangement uses TRBV5-1 and TRBJ2-1, with a possible D match to TRBD1 (6 bases). V lost 1 base and J lost 1, with 15 bases in between. Germline CDR1 and CDR2: SGHRS and YFSETQ. This CDR3 is 17 amino acids long. This chain's CDR3 is CASSLQGGGLSYNEQFF. The CDR3 DNA reads TGCGCCAGCAGCTTGCAAGGGGGTGGTTTGTCCTACAATGAGCAGTTCTTC.

The CDR3 loop is CASSVTGGNTEAFF. The CDR3 nucleotides read TGTGCCAGTAGTGTGACAGGGGGAAACACTGAAGCTTTCTTT. The chain uses TRBV19 and TRBJ1-1; 9 bases map to TRBD1. V gave up 5 bases and J gave up 2 bases; unmatched junction bases: 3. Per the germline V gene, CDR1 is LNHDA and CDR2 is SQIVND (reference sequence). The CDR3 sequence is 14 residues long.

The chain uses TRBV5-6 and TRBJ2-7, with D maybe TRBD2 (5 bases). The germline CDR1 and CDR2 sequences are SGHDT and YYEEEE. CDR3 length equals 14 residues. V lost 5 bases to trimming and J lost 2 bases, with 14 bases between them. CDR3 sequence: CASSFGRETYEQYF. As DNA, the CDR3 is TGTGCCAGCAGTTTCGGACGGGAAACCTACGAGCAGTACTTC.

This clone was detected once. One end of the junction varies from germline; a read error may be responsible. J is TRBJ1-5 and V is TRBV4-1; D remains ambiguous. Germline V CDR1 and CDR2: MGHRA, YSYEKL. CDR3 length: 15 amino acids. This CDR3 reads CASSKDGSVGQPQHF. CDR3 DNA sequence: TGCGCCAGCAGCAAAGACGGGTCTGTTGGTCAGCCCCAGCATTTT.

This sequence joins TRBV9 and TRBJ1-2, with TRBD1 matching over 10 bases. Germline trimming cut 4 bases from V and 0 bases from J; bases unmatched to any gene: 3. The CDR3 contains 15 residues. Germline CDR1 and CDR2: SGDLS and YYNGEE. The CDR3 sequence: CASSPGTGANYGYTF. The CDR3 nucleotides are TGTGCCAGCAGCCCCGGGACAGGGGCTAACTATGGCTACACCTTC.

This CDR3 is CASRPEGQGYEKLFF. The CDR3 DNA is TGTGCCAGCAGACCCGAGGGACAGGGATATGAAAAACTGTTTTTT. The chain joins TRBV6-5 to TRBJ1-4; 9 nucleotides match TRBD1. V lost 6 bases, J lost 6 bases, and 8 bases stayed unmatched. The CDR3 length is 15 residues. Germline V gene sequence: CDR1 MNHEY, CDR2 SVGAGI.

The V and J genes are TRBV7-9 and TRBJ1-6; D ambiguous. V gave up 1 base and J gave up 6 bases, with 4 bases separating them. Germline assignment: CDR1 SEHNR and CDR2 FQNEAQ (reference sequence). The CDR3 is made up of 13 amino acids. DNA for the CDR3: TGTGCCAGCAGCTTAGGACTTAATTCACCCCTCCACTTT. The encoded protein is CASSLGLNSPLHF.

J is TRBJ1-2 and V is TRBV3-1 (or the pseudogene TRBV3-2); TRBD1 matches at 8 bases. The CDR3 spans 12 residues. Germline CDR1 and CDR2: LGHDT and YNNKEL (reference sequence). J gave up 7 bases and V 8 bases, and 6 bases lay outside the gene matches. CDR3 region: CASQGQGGGYTF. CDR3 bases: TGTGCCAGCCAAGGACAGGGCGGTGGCTACACCTTC.

V and J are TRBV2 and TRBJ2-1; 9 nucleotides align to TRBD2. V gave up 6 bases and J gave up 3 bases; unmatched junction bases: 0. This CDR3 is built from 13 residues. CDR1 SNHLY and CDR2 FYNNEI come from the germline V gene. The CDR3 spells CASRRGGYNEQFF. The CDR3 region has the DNA TGTGCCAGCAGGCGGGGGGGCTACAATGAGCAGTTCTTC.

The rearrangement uses TRBV6-6 and TRBJ2-2; the match to TRBD1 covers 7 bases. With V trimmed by 3 bases and J by 5 bases, 6 bases remained unmatched. Germline assignment: CDR1 MNHNY and CDR2 SVGAGI (reference sequence). This CDR3 contains 15 residues. The CDR3 spells CASSYKGALTGELFF. CDR3 sequence (DNA): TGTGCCAGCAGTTATAAGGGGGCTTTGACCGGGGAGCTGTTTTTT.

The DNA of the CDR3 is TGTGCCATCAGTGGGGGGGTTGGAACAGTGGATCAGCCCCAGCATTTT. It is translated as CAISGGVGTVDQPQHF. This chain connects TRBV10-3 to TRBJ1-5, with a tentative D call TRBD1 (5 bases). This CDR3 region has 16 residues. From germline, CDR1 is ENHRY and CDR2 SYGVKD. The V and J ends lost 4 bases and 5 bases respectively, with 18 bases between them.

The V gene is TRBV3-1 (or the pseudogene TRBV3-2), the J gene TRBJ2-1, with 11 bases identical to TRBD2. The length of the CDR3 is 14 residues. Germline V gives CDR1 LGHDT, CDR2 YNNKEL (reference sequence). The junction had 4 bases not matched to a gene; V was cut back by 6 bases and J by 6 bases. This CDR3 is CASSTSGSPNEQFF. As DNA, the CDR3 is TGTGCCAGCAGTACTAGCGGGAGCCCCAATGAGCAGTTCTTC.

CDR3 protein: CASSDLVPTNYGYTF. DNA for the CDR3: TGTGCCAGCAGTGATTTAGTCCCCACGAACTATGGCTACACCTTC. This chain links TRBV6-1 with TRBJ1-2; D uncertain. From germline, CDR1 is MNHNS and CDR2 SASEGT. The V and J ends lost 3 bases and 2 bases respectively, with 13 bases between them. The CDR3 is made up of 15 amino acids.

This clone showed up just a few times. The rearrangement joins TRBV7-9 to TRBJ2-1; 9 bases are shared with TRBD1. Germline trimming cut 5 bases from V and 5 bases from J; bases unmatched to any gene: 13. The CDR3 consists of 17 residues. Germline V gene sequence: CDR1 SEHNR, CDR2 FQNEAQ (reference sequence). In DNA, the CDR3 is TGTGCCAGCAGCCCTCTCCCCGGGACAGGGCCCAACAATGAGCAGTTCTTC. Translating it yields CASSPLPGTGPNNEQFF.

The V call is TRBV28, the J call TRBJ1-4; no firm D call. Germline CDR1 is MDHEN and CDR2 is SYDVKM. Trimming cost V 7 bases and J 6 bases, with 15 bases left between them. CDR3 length: 14 amino acids. CDR3 nucleotide sequence: TGTGCCAGCACCCAACCCAGCGGTTATGAAAAACTGTTTTTT. It specifies CASTQPSGYEKLFF. Supplemented by reference TRBV28 and TRBJ1-4, the full variable domain reads DVKVTQSSRYLVKRTGEKVFLECVQDMDHENMFWYRQDPGLGLRLIYFSYDVKMKEKGDIPEGYSVSREKKERFSLILESASTNQTSMYLCASTQPSGYEKLFFGSGTQLSVL.

This rearrangement joins TRBV29-1 to TRBJ2-5; 13 nucleotides match TRBD2. Unmatched junction bases numbered 9, after V lost 7 bases and J lost 1 base. CDR1 and CDR2 (germline): SQVTM, ANQGSEA. The CDR3 has 16 amino acids. The CDR3 reads CSAAGTSGNIQETQYF. CDR3 sequence (DNA): TGCAGCGCAGCCGGGACTAGCGGGAATATCCAAGAGACCCAGTACTTC.

V is TRBV30 and J is TRBJ2-4; weak D call: TRBD1 (5 bases). The germline V gene has CDR1 GTSNPN and CDR2 SVGIG (reference sequence). Trimming stripped 2 bases from V and 7 bases from J, with 12 bases between. CDR3 size: 13 residues. The CDR3 nucleotides are TGTGCCTGGAGTCTCGACAGAAGGAACATTCAGTACTTC. Translated: CAWSLDRRNIQYF.